The source of this T cell receptor (beta chain) is a study of tumor and adjacent non-tumor tissue in lung cancer. The library came from three nested PCR rounds adapted from ARM-PCR protocols. From the multiplex PCR reads, TCRdb called clonotypes with MiXCR, one entry per CDR3 protein. The data hold some 93,000 distinct CDR3 sequences, with around 64% observed a single time. Per germline, CDR1 MNHNS and CDR2 SASEGT. CDR3 length: 13 residues. The ends were cut back, 7 bases at V and 7 bases at J, with 17 bases in the middle. RNA was extracted from bulk tissue without any cell sorting. Details on this clonotype: In this CDR3 the conserved last residue, phenylalanine or tryptophan, is missing, so a read error is likely.

Sequencing was carried out using lung tumor tissue. This sequence was found in a man aged 55 to 70 with non-small cell lung cancer. The J gene is TRBJ2-7, the V gene TRBV6-1; weak D call: TRBD2 (6 bases). In DNA form, the CDR3 reads TGTGCCAGCATGCGGGACGGAGGGAGTGAGCAGTACCTA. Its translation is CASMRDGGSEQYL.